This record looks at one TCR beta chain sequence and its context. Its antigen is unknown. An end of the junction does not agree with germline; a read error may underlie this. RNA extraction was followed by reverse transcription into cDNA, which acted as the sequencing template. Assay: immunoSEQ multiplex PCR; the TCRdb copy retains only in-frame clones and omits some. In the table there are about 42,000 clones, over 85% of which are singletons. This record belongs to a study of CD8+ T cells in alopecia areata. General observations from the study: Resident alphabeta T cells of normal skin are also sequenced in scalp samples. With tofacitinib ongoing, many expanded lesional clones persisted in both scalp and blood.

The CDR3 spans 14 residues. Germline-derived CDR1 and CDR2 are SSHAT and FNYEAQ (reference sequence). Treatment defined: oral pan-JAK inhibitor, 5-10 mg twice daily. Specimen: CD8+ T cells sorted from blood, collected at week 24, from a patient treated with tofacitinib. The source is a human donor with alopecia areata. The V call is TRBV7-7, the J call TRBJ2-2; D is uncertain. CDR3 nucleotide sequence: TGTGCTAGCAGCTTAGTTGGGTCCACCGGGGAGCTGTTTTTT. Its translation: CASSLVGSTGELFF.